The 16 T cell receptor beta chains below come from one sample, sequenced in a study of T cell repertoires in cytomegalovirus infection. TCRdb called the reads again in MiXCR, with one record for every CDR3 protein. The profile shows approximately 1,000,000 distinct CDR3 sequences, around 30% of them singletons. Their antigen targets remain unknown. The sample consisted of cultured CD8+ T cells from PBMCs, taken from culture after CMV antigen stimulation. The source is a human donor in good health (CMV status not recorded). Some clones in this sample may be carry-over from other donors' samples.

There are a few counts of this clonotype. The chain recombines TRBV7-6 with TRBJ1-2; D uncertain. The CDR3 spans 16 residues. Germline V gene lookup returns CDR1 SGHVS and CDR2 FNYEAQ. V gave up 1 base and J gave up 10 bases, with 22 bases separating them. This chain's CDR3 is CASSLEPPDLRPDYTF. CDR3 nucleotides: TGTGCCAGCAGCTTAGAGCCCCCCGACCTCAGACCCGACTACACCTTC.

This clonotype was seen only a few times. The gene calls are TRBV28 and TRBJ1-1, with TRBD1 identical over 7 bases. Germline lookup yields CDR1 MDHEN and CDR2 SYDVKM. Trimming took 6 bases from V and 2 from J; bases not matched to a gene: 6. The length of the CDR3 is 14 residues. The CDR3 DNA is TGTGCCAGCAGGGGGGACAGCCGCAACACTGAAGCTTTCTTT. Amino acid sequence: CASRGDSRNTEAFF.

This clonotype was seen ten or more times. The chain joins TRBV7-2 to TRBJ2-3; tentatively, D is TRBD2 (7 bases). Trimming stripped 0 bases from V and 5 bases from J, with 9 bases between. CDR3 length: 14 amino acids. CDR1 and CDR2 (germline): SGHTA, FQGNSA. The CDR3: CASSLAGGLDTQYF. In DNA, the CDR3 is TGTGCCAGCAGCTTAGCGGGGGGGCTAGATACGCAGTATTTT.

The table lists this clonotype with many counts. This sequence joins TRBV7-8 and TRBJ1-1; D is undetermined. V was cut by 5 bases and J by 0 bases, with 10 bases left in between. The germline V gene has CDR1 SGHVS and CDR2 FQNEAQ. The CDR3 is 14 amino acids. CDR3 sequence reads: CASSPSALNTEAFF. Written as DNA, the CDR3 is TGTGCCAGCAGCCCTTCTGCACTGAACACTGAAGCTTTCTTT.

This clonotype has only one observation. The CDR3 nucleotides read TGTGCCAGCAGTTACTCGAGTGTTGTAGCGGGGGGACAAGAGACCCAGTACTTC. Translation gives CASSYSSVVAGGQETQYF. The chain recombines TRBV6-2 or TRBV6-3 with TRBJ2-5, with 10 bases identical to TRBD2. CDR1 is MNHEY, CDR2 SVGEGT, per germline. CDR3 length equals 18 residues. V shed 0 bases and J 2 bases; nucleotides not matched to a gene: 9.

This clonotype was detected only a few times. This chain connects TRBV27 to TRBJ2-3; TRBD2 might be the D (6 bases). The V end was cut by 6 bases, the J end by 3 bases, with 19 bases between. Germline V gene data show CDR1 as MNHEY and CDR2 as SMNVEV (reference sequence). This CDR3 has 16 amino acids. The CDR3 coding sequence is TGTGCCAGCAGCCTCTTCGGGGGAGTGTGGACAGATACGCAGTATTTT. The encoded protein is CASSLFGGVWTDTQYF.

The chain uses TRBV20-1 and TRBJ2-5; 7 bases match TRBD2. This CDR3 contains 13 residues. Germline lookup yields CDR1 DFQATT and CDR2 SNEGSKA (reference sequence). V lost 4 bases and J lost 5; bases outside the gene matches: 7. The CDR3 here is CSATRGERETQYF. The CDR3 DNA is TGCAGTGCTACCCGGGGGGAGCGGGAGACCCAGTACTTC.

This clonotype was found a few times. The chain combines TRBV19 with TRBJ2-3; tentatively, D is TRBD2 (6 bases). The CDR3 has 14 residues. V shed 5 bases and J shed 1 base, with 10 bases lying between them. Germline CDR1 and CDR2: LNHDA and SQIVND (reference sequence). CDR3 sequence: CASSLASGTDTQYF. Written as DNA, the CDR3 is TGTGCCAGTAGTCTGGCTAGCGGCACAGATACGCAGTATTTT.

The CDR3 coding sequence is TGTGCCAGCAGTGAATATTTTGGGTATTCTGGGGCCAACGTCCTGACTTTC. Amino acids: CASSEYFGYSGANVLTF. V gene TRBV25-1 combines with J gene TRBJ2-6, with unresolved D. Trimming pared 0 bases from V and 1 base from J, leaving 10 bases between. The CDR3 has 17 amino acids. CDR1 MGHDK and CDR2 SYGVNS come from the germline V gene. The variable domain in full, completed from reference TRBV25-1 and TRBJ2-6, reads EADIYQTPRYLVIGTGKKITLECSQTMGHDKMYWYQQDPGMELHLIHYSYGVNSTEKGDLSSESTVSRIRTEHFPLTLESARPSHTSQYLCASSEYFGYSGANVLTFGAGSRLTVL.

The chain couples TRBV6-2 or TRBV6-3 to TRBJ2-5, with D maybe TRBD2 (5 bases). CDR1 and CDR2 from the germline V gene are MNHEY and SVGEGT. Trimming removed 1 base at V and 5 bases at J, with 8 bases between. CDR3 length: 13 amino acids. CDR3 coding DNA: TGTGCCAGCAGTTACTTACTAGTGGAGACCCAGTACTTC. This encodes CASSYLLVETQYF.

The chain carries TRBV24-1 and TRBJ2-3, with 7 bases aligning to TRBD1. This CDR3 has 18 residues. V lost 4 bases to trimming and J lost 2 bases; unmatched junction nucleotides: 14. Germline V gene lookup returns CDR1 KGHDR and CDR2 SFDVKD. CDR3 protein: CATSERDRDEGYTDTQYF. For the CDR3, the DNA is TGTGCCACCAGTGAGCGAGACAGGGATGAGGGGTACACAGATACGCAGTATTTT.

This clonotype occurred a few times. The chain couples TRBV15 to TRBJ1-6, with 10 bases aligning to TRBD1. This CDR3 comprises 13 residues. The trim removed 8 bases at V and 8 bases at J, leaving 3 bases unmatched. The germline V gene encodes CDR1 LNHNV and CDR2 YYDKDF (reference sequence). CDR3 DNA: TGTGCCACCGCCGGGACAGGGGATTCACCCCTCCACTTT. Translation gives CATAGTGDSPLHF.

V is TRBV6-6 and J is TRBJ2-7; a possible D gene is TRBD1 (6 bases). The CDR3 loop spans 13 amino acids. V was clipped by 2 bases and J by 6 bases, with 11 bases between them. The V gene's germline CDR1 is MNHNY and CDR2 SVGAGI (reference sequence). The CDR3 reads CASSYQGYCEQYV. DNA of the CDR3: TGTGCCAGCAGTTACCAGGGGTATTGCGAGCAGTACGTC.

This clonotype has ten or more counts. The chain joins TRBV7-6 to TRBJ1-1; TRBD1 matches at 8 bases. Germline V gene sequence: CDR1 SGHVS, CDR2 FNYEAQ. V lost 1 base and J lost 0; bases outside the gene matches: 13. The CDR3 spans 19 residues. The CDR3 here is CASSLVPETGDTMNTEAFF. Written as DNA, the CDR3 is TGTGCCAGCAGCTTAGTACCAGAGACAGGGGATACCATGAACACTGAAGCTTTCTTT.

J is TRBJ2-2 and V is TRBV6-2 or TRBV6-3; perhaps TRBD1 as D (6 bases). There are 15 residues in the CDR3. The germline CDR1 and CDR2 sequences are MNHEY and SVGEGT. Deletions cut 7 bases from V and 3 bases from J, with 15 bases between. CDR3 protein: CASTPGATDTGELFF. The CDR3 nucleotides are TGTGCCAGCACCCCAGGGGCGACTGACACCGGGGAGCTGTTTTTT.

The chain employs TRBV19 and TRBJ1-5; perhaps TRBD1 as D (5 bases). Germline loops: CDR1 LNHDA, CDR2 SQIVND (reference sequence). V was cut by 3 bases and J by 8 bases, with 14 bases left in between. The CDR3 is 14 amino acids. In DNA form, the CDR3 reads TGTGCCAGTAGTATGTCAGGGATCGGGGAGCCCCAGCATTTT. Protein: CASSMSGIGEPQHF.